The 8 T cell receptor beta chains below were found in one sample sequenced in a study of blood T cell repertoires in COVID-19. The assay was immunoSEQ multiplex PCR, and TCRdb's table has in-frame clones only and misses some. The sample records around 100,000 clones, approximately 78% being singletons. The sequenced sample was peripheral blood. Source of these receptors: a man aged 65 to 85 with acute or convalescent COVID-19.

V and J are TRBV3-1 (or the pseudogene TRBV3-2) and TRBJ2-2; perhaps TRBD1 as D (6 bases). CDR1 and CDR2 (germline): LGHDT, YNNKEL (reference sequence). Trimming took 5 bases from V and 7 from J, leaving 14 bases between them. The CDR3 is made up of 14 amino acids. As DNA, the CDR3 is TGTGCCAGCAGCTTCTACAGGGCTTTCGGGGAGCTGTTTTTT. Protein sequence: CASSFYRAFGELFF.

The CDR3: CASSPPGGSRGYTF. CDR3 nucleotides: TGTGCCAGCAGTCCTCCAGGGGGATCGCGGGGCTACACCTTC. The gene calls are TRBV28 and TRBJ1-2, with 7 bases that match TRBD1. The V gene end was trimmed by 5 bases and the J gene end by 8 bases; junction bases not matched to a gene: 11. Per the germline V gene, CDR1 is MDHEN and CDR2 is SYDVKM. CDR3 length: 14 amino acids.

The CDR3 DNA follows: TGTGCCAGCAGTTTGCCGGGACAGGGTTACCCCTATGGCTACACCTTC. Translated, it gives CASSLPGQGYPYGYTF. V usage is TRBV28 and J usage is TRBJ1-2, with 9 bases lining up with TRBD1. This CDR3 is built from 16 residues. Losses at the gene ends were 3 bases for V and 4 bases for J; bases not matched to a gene: 9. Germline V CDR1 and CDR2: MDHEN, SYDVKM.

Comments on this clone: The junction shows a germline mismatch at one end, possibly a read error. The rearrangement links TRBV6-5 to TRBJ2-7; 12 bases are a match to TRBD2. Germline lookup yields CDR1 MNHEY and CDR2 SVGAGI. The CDR3 extends over 16 amino acids. The CDR3 sequence is CASRYWASGGAYEQYF. The CDR3 coding sequence is TGTGCCAGCAGATACTGGGCTAGCGGGGGGGCCTACGAGCAGTACTTC.

The genes are TRBV27 and TRBJ1-2, with a tentative D call TRBD1 (6 bases). Germline V gene sequence: CDR1 MNHEY, CDR2 SMNVEV (reference sequence). Deletions cut 5 bases from V and 6 bases from J, with 19 bases between. The CDR3 runs 15 residues. The CDR3 bases are TGTGCCAGCAGTCCAGGGGACGGAGACAAGGATGGCTACACCTTC. Amino acids: CASSPGDGDKDGYTF.

The chain couples TRBV30 to TRBJ2-7; possibly TRBD1 for D (6 bases). V gave up 4 bases and J gave up 4 bases, with 23 bases separating them. The CDR3 is 16 residues long. Germline V CDR1 and CDR2: GTSNPN, SVGIG (reference sequence). The CDR3 DNA is TGTGCCTGGATCCCCCCTGGCAGGGGTCTTAAATACGAGCAGTACTTC. Translated, it gives CAWIPPGRGLKYEQYF.

DNA for the CDR3: TGCGCCAGCAGCGTAGTTCCGAGTAGCTACGAGCAGTACTTC. It is translated as CASSVVPSSYEQYF. This rearrangement joins TRBV5-1 to TRBJ2-7; unclear D gene. V was shortened by 4 bases and J by 3 bases, with 14 bases between the two germline ends. The CDR3 length is 14 residues. CDR1 and CDR2 from the germline V gene are SGHRS and YFSETQ.

This clone was picked up one time. The gene calls are TRBV2 and TRBJ2-3; no definite D call. CDR3 size: 14 residues. Trimming pared 8 bases from V and 7 bases from J, leaving 19 bases between. Germline CDR1 reads SNHLY; CDR2 reads FYNNEI. The CDR3 region has the DNA TGTGCCAGCGCGGCCACACAATCCGGTAATACGCAGTATTTT. Protein: CASAATQSGNTQYF.